One and the same sample provided the 12 T cell receptor beta chains below, sequenced in a study of shared clonotypes between healthy human individuals. Positive CCR7 selection of CD45RO-negative cells yielded the naive CD8 cells, and terminally differentiated effector memory CD45RA+ cells were excluded. Libraries were prepared by immunoSEQ multiplex PCR; TCRdb keeps only in-frame clonotypes and omits some of them. The sample has around 2,000,000 clones, more than 85% seen once; the top ten hold under 2%. Input material: naive CD8+ T cells from PBMCs. These receptors originate from a man younger than 35 in good health. Some clones in this sample may be carry-over from other donors' samples.

The chain joins TRBV2 to TRBJ2-7, with 8 bases matching TRBD2. V gave up 5 bases and J gave up 0 bases; unmatched junction bases: 12. The length of the CDR3 is 17 residues. Germline V gives CDR1 SNHLY, CDR2 FYNNEI. The CDR3 reads CASSQTSAKMSSYEQYF. The CDR3 region has the DNA TGTGCCAGCAGTCAGACTAGCGCTAAGATGAGCTCCTACGAGCAGTACTTC. Complete variable domain (other parts from reference TRBV2 and TRBJ2-7): EPEVTQTPSHQVTQMGQEVILRCVPISNHLYFYWYRQILGQKVEFLVSFYNNEISEKSEIFDDQFSVERPDGSNFTLKIRSTKLEDSAMYFCASSQTSAKMSSYEQYFGPGTRLTVT.

In this sample, this clone turned up once. The chain links TRBV11-2 to TRBJ2-6; 10 bases line up with TRBD1. The CDR3 has 17 residues. V shed 4 bases, J shed 1 base, and the junction held 4 bases outside the gene matches. Looked up from germline, CDR1 is SGHAT and CDR2 is FQNNGV. The CDR3 spells CASSSRTGGSGANVLTF. Here the CDR3 DNA reads TGTGCCAGCAGCTCTCGGACAGGGGGATCTGGGGCCAACGTCCTGACTTTC.

CDR3 in amino acids: CASTPIRDNPPTRRPQHF. The CDR3 nucleotides read TGTGCCAGTACCCCGATCCGGGACAATCCTCCTACTAGGCGGCCCCAGCATTTT. V is TRBV19 and J is TRBJ1-5, with D perhaps matching TRBD1 (6 bases). The CDR3 length is 18 residues. Germline CDR1 is LNHDA and CDR2 is SQIVND (reference sequence). Deletions cut 7 bases from V and 9 bases from J, with 31 bases between.

This chain connects TRBV27 to TRBJ2-7, with a tentative D call TRBD2 (5 bases). Germline assignment: CDR1 MNHEY and CDR2 SMNVEV (reference sequence). V dropped 8 bases and J dropped 5 bases, with 22 bases sitting between them. The CDR3 has 15 amino acids. CDR3 sequence reads: CASRAFQAGSDEQYF. The CDR3 DNA is TGTGCCAGCCGGGCATTTCAGGCTGGGAGCGACGAGCAGTACTTC.

The chain uses TRBV10-3 and TRBJ1-5; D gene unclear. The CDR3 covers 15 residues. V lost 0 bases to trimming and J lost 6 bases, with 12 bases between them. Germline CDR1 and CDR2: ENHRY and SYGVKD. The CDR3 region has the DNA TGTGCCATCAGTGAGTCGAGCGTCGGGAGTCAGCCCCAGCATTTT. Its protein is CAISESSVGSQPQHF.

The chain recombines TRBV19 with TRBJ1-3; maybe TRBD1 (6 bases). Trimming shortened V by 1 base and J by 4 bases, and 11 bases separated the two germline ends. This CDR3 is 15 amino acids long. CDR1 and CDR2 from the germline V gene are LNHDA and SQIVND (reference sequence). The CDR3 reads CASSIVGGSGNTIYF. In DNA form, the CDR3 reads TGTGCCAGTAGTATAGTCGGGGGCTCGGGAAACACCATATATTTT. The complete variable domain, with remaining parts taken from reference TRBV19 and TRBJ1-3, reads DGGITQSPKYLFRKEGQNVTLSCEQNLNHDAMYWYRQDPGQGLRLIYYSQIVNDFQKGDIAEGYSVSREKKESFPLTVTSAQKNPTAFYLCASSIVGGSGNTIYFGEGSWLTVV.

The rearrangement uses TRBV5-4 and TRBJ2-3; possible D gene TRBD2, 6 bases. Germline V CDR1 and CDR2: SGHNT, YYREEE (reference sequence). This CDR3 spans 19 amino acids. V was shortened by 3 bases and J by 3 bases, with 26 bases between the two germline ends. CDR3 region: CASSSTLLLVAVGTDTQYF. The CDR3 coding sequence is TGTGCCAGCAGCTCCACCCTTCTACTAGTAGCGGTTGGGACAGATACGCAGTATTTT.

The chain carries TRBV5-1 and TRBJ2-1; D is ambiguous. This CDR3 has 14 residues. In germline, CDR1 is SGHRS, CDR2 YFSETQ. V gave up 6 bases and J gave up 1 base, with 11 bases separating them. DNA of the CDR3: TGCGCCAGCATAGATCCCGCATCCTACAATGAGCAGTTCTTC. Protein product: CASIDPASYNEQFF.

On this clone: Other nucleotide sequences in the sample specify the same CDR3. The V gene is TRBV6-5, the J gene TRBJ2-7; weak D call: TRBD2 (5 bases). Germline V lookup: CDR1 MNHEY, CDR2 SVGAGI. V gave up 3 bases and J gave up 6 bases, with 6 bases separating them. The CDR3 is 11 amino acids. The DNA for the CDR3 is TGTGCCAGCAGTTATGGGAGCGAGCAGTACTTC. It yields the protein CASSYGSEQYF.

The gene calls are TRBV6-5 and TRBJ2-7; D perhaps matches TRBD1 (5 bases). The CDR3 is 14 amino acids. V was clipped by 6 bases and J by 5 bases, with 17 bases between them. Germline values: CDR1 MNHEY, CDR2 SVGAGI. CDR3 in DNA: TGTGCCAGCAGGGAACCCAACAGGAACAACGAGCAGTACTTC. Its protein is CASREPNRNNEQYF.

V usage is TRBV7-3 and J usage is TRBJ2-7, with D perhaps given as TRBD1 or TRBD2 (5 bases each). The CDR3 consists of 16 residues. Germline V gene sequence: CDR1 SGHTA, CDR2 FQGTGA. V lost 2 bases, J lost 0 bases, and 14 bases lay in between. The CDR3: CASSLEGAGSSYEQYF. CDR3 nucleotide sequence: TGTGCCAGCAGCTTAGAGGGCGCAGGGTCCTCCTACGAGCAGTACTTC.

The chain uses TRBV27 and TRBJ2-7; D remains unclear. Germline V gene data show CDR1 as MNHEY and CDR2 as SMNVEV (reference sequence). V lost 3 bases, J lost 4 bases, and 16 bases lay in between. CDR3 length: 15 residues. The chain's CDR3 is CASSFSARVGYEQYF. CDR3 nucleotides: TGTGCCAGCAGTTTCTCGGCAAGGGTAGGGTACGAGCAGTACTTC.